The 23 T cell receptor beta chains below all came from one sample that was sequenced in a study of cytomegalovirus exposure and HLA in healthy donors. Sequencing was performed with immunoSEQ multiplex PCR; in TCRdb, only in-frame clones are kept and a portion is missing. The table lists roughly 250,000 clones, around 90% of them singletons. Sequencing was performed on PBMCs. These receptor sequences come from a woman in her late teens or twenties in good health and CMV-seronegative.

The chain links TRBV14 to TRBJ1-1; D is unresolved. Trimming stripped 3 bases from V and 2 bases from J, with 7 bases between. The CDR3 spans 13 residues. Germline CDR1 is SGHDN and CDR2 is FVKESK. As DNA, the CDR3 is TGTGCCAGCAGCCATCAATCCAACACTGAAGCTTTCTTT. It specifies CASSHQSNTEAFF.

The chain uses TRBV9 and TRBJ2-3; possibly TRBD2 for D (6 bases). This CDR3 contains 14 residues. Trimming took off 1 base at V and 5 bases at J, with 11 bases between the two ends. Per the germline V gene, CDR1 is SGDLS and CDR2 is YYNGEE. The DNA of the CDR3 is TGTGCCAGCAGCGTAAGGGTCGGGGGAGATACGCAGTATTTT. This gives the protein CASSVRVGGDTQYF.

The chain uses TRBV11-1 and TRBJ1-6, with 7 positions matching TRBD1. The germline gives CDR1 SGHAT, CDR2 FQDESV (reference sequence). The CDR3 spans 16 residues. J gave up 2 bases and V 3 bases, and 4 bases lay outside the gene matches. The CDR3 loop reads CASSLLQGTYNSPLHF. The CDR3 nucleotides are TGTGCCAGCAGCTTGCTACAGGGGACCTATAATTCACCCCTCCACTTT.

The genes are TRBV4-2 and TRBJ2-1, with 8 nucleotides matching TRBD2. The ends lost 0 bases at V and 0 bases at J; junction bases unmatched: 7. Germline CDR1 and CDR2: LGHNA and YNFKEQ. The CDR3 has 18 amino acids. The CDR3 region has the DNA TGTGCCAGCAGCCAAGAAAGGGCTAGCGGGTACTCCTACAATGAGCAGTTCTTC. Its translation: CASSQERASGYSYNEQFF.

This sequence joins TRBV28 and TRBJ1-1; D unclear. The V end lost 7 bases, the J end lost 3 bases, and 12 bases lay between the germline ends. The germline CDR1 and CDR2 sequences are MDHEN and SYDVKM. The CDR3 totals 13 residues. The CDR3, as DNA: TGTGCCAGCAAAGGTGGCGGGCACACTGAAGCTTTCTTT. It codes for CASKGGGHTEAFF.

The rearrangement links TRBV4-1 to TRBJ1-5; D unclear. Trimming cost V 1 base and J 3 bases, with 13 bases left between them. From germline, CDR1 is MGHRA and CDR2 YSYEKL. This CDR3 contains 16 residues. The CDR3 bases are TGCGCCAGCAGCCAAGTCGGAGTACTTTACAATCAGCCCCAGCATTTT. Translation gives CASSQVGVLYNQPQHF.

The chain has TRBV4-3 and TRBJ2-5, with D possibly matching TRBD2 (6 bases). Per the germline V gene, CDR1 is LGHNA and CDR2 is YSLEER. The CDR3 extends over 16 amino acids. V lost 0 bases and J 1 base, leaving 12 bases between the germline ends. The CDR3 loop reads CASSQDMRGAQETQYF. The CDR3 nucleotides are TGCGCCAGCAGCCAAGATATGCGGGGAGCCCAAGAGACCCAGTACTTC.

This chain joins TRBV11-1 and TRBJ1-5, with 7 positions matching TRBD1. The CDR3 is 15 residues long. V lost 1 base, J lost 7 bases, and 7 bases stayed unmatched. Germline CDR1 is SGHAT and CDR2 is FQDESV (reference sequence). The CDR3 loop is CASSLDTGAGQPQHF. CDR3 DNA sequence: TGTGCCAGCAGCTTAGATACAGGGGCGGGGCAGCCCCAGCATTTT.

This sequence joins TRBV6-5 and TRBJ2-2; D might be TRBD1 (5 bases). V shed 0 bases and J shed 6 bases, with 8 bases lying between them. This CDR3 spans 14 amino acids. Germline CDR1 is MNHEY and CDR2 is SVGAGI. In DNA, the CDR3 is TGTGCCAGCAGTTACTCTCAGGGTCCCGGGGAGCTGTTTTTT. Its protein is CASSYSQGPGELFF.

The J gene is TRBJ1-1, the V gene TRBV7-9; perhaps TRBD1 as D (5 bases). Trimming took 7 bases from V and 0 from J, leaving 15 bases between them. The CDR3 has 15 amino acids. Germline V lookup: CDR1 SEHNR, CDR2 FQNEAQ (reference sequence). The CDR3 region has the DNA TGTGCCAGCACTCTCACAAGGGGATTGAACACTGAAGCTTTCTTT. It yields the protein CASTLTRGLNTEAFF.

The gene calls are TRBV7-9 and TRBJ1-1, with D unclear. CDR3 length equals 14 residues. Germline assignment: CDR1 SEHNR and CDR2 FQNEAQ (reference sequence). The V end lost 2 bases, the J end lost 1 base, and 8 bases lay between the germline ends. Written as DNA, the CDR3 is TGTGCCAGCAGCTTATTGTCCAGGAACACTGAAGCTTTCTTT. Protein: CASSLLSRNTEAFF.

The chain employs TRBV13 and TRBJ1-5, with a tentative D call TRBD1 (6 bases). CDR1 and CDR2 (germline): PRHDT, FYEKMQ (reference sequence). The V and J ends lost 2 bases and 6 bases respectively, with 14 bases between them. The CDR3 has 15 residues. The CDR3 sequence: CASSLSYETGQPQHF. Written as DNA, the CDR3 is TGTGCCAGCAGCTTATCGTATGAGACAGGTCAGCCCCAGCATTTT.

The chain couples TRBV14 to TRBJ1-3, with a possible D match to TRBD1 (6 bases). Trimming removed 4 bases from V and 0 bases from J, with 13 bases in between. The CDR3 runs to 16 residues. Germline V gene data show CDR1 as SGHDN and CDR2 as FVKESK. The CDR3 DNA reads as TGTGCCAGCAGCCCCCCCGACAGGTTCTCTGGAAACACCATATATTTT. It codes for CASSPPDRFSGNTIYF.

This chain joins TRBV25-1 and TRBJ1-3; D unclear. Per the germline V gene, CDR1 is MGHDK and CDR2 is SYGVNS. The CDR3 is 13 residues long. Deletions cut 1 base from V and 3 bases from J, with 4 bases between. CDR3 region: CASSEFNGNTIYF. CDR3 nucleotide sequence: TGTGCCAGCAGTGAATTCAATGGAAACACCATATATTTT.

CDR3 loop: CASSRDRGNEQFF. As DNA, the CDR3 is TGCGCCAGCAGCCGAGACAGGGGTAATGAGCAGTTCTTC. This chain uses TRBV5-1 with TRBJ2-1; 8 nucleotides match TRBD1. V was pared by 4 bases and J by 7 bases, with 4 bases of the junction left unmatched. CDR1 is SGHRS and CDR2 is YFSETQ in the germline V gene. The length of the CDR3 is 13 residues.

CDR3 in amino acids: CASSLIAGGPTGELFF. The CDR3 DNA reads TGCGCCAGCAGCCTGATAGCGGGGGGGCCCACCGGGGAGCTGTTTTTT. The gene calls are TRBV5-1 and TRBJ2-2; 11 bases agree with TRBD2. The germline V gene has CDR1 SGHRS and CDR2 YFSETQ. This CDR3 region has 16 residues. Unmatched junction bases numbered 6, after V lost 4 bases and J lost 4 bases.

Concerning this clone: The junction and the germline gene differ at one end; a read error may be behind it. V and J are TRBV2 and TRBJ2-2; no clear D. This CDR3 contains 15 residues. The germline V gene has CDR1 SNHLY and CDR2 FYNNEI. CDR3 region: CASSEDQLNTGELFF. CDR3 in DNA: TGTGCCAGCAGCGAAGACCAGTTGAACACCGGGGAGCTGTTTTTT.

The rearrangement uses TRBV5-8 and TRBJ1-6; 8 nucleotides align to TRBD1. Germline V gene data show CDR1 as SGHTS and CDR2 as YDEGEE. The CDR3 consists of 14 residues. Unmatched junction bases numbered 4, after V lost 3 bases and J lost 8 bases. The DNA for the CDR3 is TGTGCCAGCAGCTCGACAGGGGAGTATTCACCCCTCCACTTT. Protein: CASSSTGEYSPLHF.

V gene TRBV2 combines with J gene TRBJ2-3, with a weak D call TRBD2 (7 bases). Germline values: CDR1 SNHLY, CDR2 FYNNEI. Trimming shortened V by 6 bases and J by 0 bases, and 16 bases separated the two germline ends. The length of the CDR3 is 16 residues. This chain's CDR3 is CASSPGGLLSTDTQYF. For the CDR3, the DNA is TGTGCCAGCAGCCCCGGGGGGCTCCTGAGCACAGATACGCAGTATTTT.

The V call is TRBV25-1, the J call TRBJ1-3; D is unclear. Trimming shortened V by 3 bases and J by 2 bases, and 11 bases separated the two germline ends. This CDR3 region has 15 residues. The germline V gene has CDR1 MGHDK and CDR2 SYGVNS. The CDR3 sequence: CASSDIGVAGNTIYF. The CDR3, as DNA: TGTGCCAGCAGTGATATCGGGGTGGCTGGAAACACCATATATTTT.

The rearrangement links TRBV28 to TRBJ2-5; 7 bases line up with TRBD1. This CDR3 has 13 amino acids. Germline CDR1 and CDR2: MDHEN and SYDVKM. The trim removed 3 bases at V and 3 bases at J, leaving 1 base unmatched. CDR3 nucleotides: TGTGCCAGCAGTTTGGGACAGAAAGAGACCCAGTACTTC. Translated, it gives CASSLGQKETQYF. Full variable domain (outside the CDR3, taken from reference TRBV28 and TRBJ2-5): DVKVTQSSRYLVKRTGEKVFLECVQDMDHENMFWYRQDPGLGLRLIYFSYDVKMKEKGDIPEGYSVSREKKERFSLILESASTNQTSMYLCASSLGQKETQYFGPGTRLLVL.

For the CDR3, the DNA is TGTGCCAGCAGCTCCTGGGGGACAGGGGGTGGAAACACCATATATTTT. Translating it yields CASSSWGTGGGNTIYF. This chain uses TRBV7-2 with TRBJ1-3; TRBD1 matches at 11 bases. CDR1 and CDR2 from the germline V gene are SGHTA and FQGNSA. The CDR3 is made up of 16 amino acids. V shed 4 bases and J 3 bases; nucleotides not matched to a gene: 5.

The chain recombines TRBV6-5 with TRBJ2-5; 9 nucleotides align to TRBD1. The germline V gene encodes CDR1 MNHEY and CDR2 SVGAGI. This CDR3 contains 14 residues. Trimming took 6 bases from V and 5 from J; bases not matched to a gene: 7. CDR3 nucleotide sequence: TGTGCCAGCAGGCTACAGGGGGCGGGCGAGACCCAGTACTTC. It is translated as CASRLQGAGETQYF.